This T cell receptor beta chain was profiled in a study of OX40 agonist ivuxolimab in advanced cancers. Looking at the study overall: Ivuxolimab, an antibody that agonizes OX40 (CD134), was administered to the patients. The dose-escalation cohort was approximately 85% male, with a mean age of around 60 years, ranging about 20 to 85.

TCRdb keeps only in-frame clones here, not all; method: immunoSEQ multiplex PCR. The sample includes 100,000 to 150,000 clones, 85% to 95% of them seen just once. At cycle 4 day 1, cycle 7 day 1, and baseline, blood was sampled. Of note for this clone: Its antigen remains unknown.

Findings and caveats of the study: Partial responders at 0.1-3.0 mg/kg showed near-lowest clonal expansion.

CDR1 MDHEN and CDR2 SYDVKM come from the germline V gene. CDR3 length: 14 residues. Germline trimming cut 2 bases from V and 6 bases from J; bases unmatched to any gene: 6. The sequence was collected from an adult with an advanced solid tumor such as melanoma, head and neck, liver or kidney cancer. V usage is TRBV28 and J usage is TRBJ2-7; 8 bases map to TRBD1. The sequencing used CD4+ or CD8+ T cells sorted from blood, collected in a trial of the OX40 agonist ivuxolimab. Here the CDR3 reads CASSLTGTGAEQYF. The CDR3 bases are TGTGCCAGCAGTTTAACAGGGACAGGAGCCGAGCAGTACTTC.